The T cell receptor beta chain under discussion was sequenced for a study of blood T cell repertoires in COVID-19. Study background: Nucleic acid was either cDNA or gDNA, and it came from T cells, B-cell-depleted T cells, or PBMCs.

In the study's own analysis: Counts of nucleated cells, estimated from reference gene primer amplification, were obtained. Profiled with immunoSEQ multiplex PCR; TCRdb holds only in-frame clones, not every one. V and J calls and clone size follow that table, whereas D and trimming were derived from the DNA. This sample has over 350,000 clones, with approximately 90% found just once. The CDR3 covers 16 residues. Germline V gene lookup returns CDR1 MNHEY and CDR2 SVGAGI. J lost 8 bases, V lost 2 bases, and 8 bases had no gene match. The genes are TRBV6-5 and TRBJ2-1; 11 nucleotides agree with TRBD2. This TCR derives from a woman aged 40 to 50 who had been exposed to COVID-19. The sequenced material came from PBMCs or T cells enriched from blood (not recorded which). For the CDR3, the DNA is TGTGCCAGCAGTTACAGGAGGCTAGCGGGAGGTGATGAGCAGTTCTTC. Its protein product is CASSYRRLAGGDEQFF.